The clone carrying this TCR beta chain was recorded at least ten times. Its antigen remains unidentified. No treatment of any kind had been given to any patient before thyroid surgery. Authors' data handling: A papillary thyroid cancer distant-metastasis classifier was built from CDR3 differences across clinicopathological groups. TCRdb re-clonotyped the PCR reads through MiXCR. In this record, the V and J calls reflect TCRdb's handling and not the investigators' own analysis. The sample consists of 40,000 or so clones, about 13% of them appearing once. Trimming removed 6 bases from V and 4 bases from J; junction bases left unmatched: 6. CDR1 MNHNS and CDR2 SASEGT come from the germline V gene. CDR3 length: 14 residues. The source of the sample is a study of metastatic and nonmetastatic thyroid tumors. Looking at the study overall: Both malignant and benign thyroid patients supplied peripheral blood and tumor or nodule tissue samples, across which the repertoires of these patients were then compared. Findings and limits, study-wide: In blood and tumor, TCR beta diversity was reportedly significantly higher in malignant thyroid tumors than in benign nodules.

This chain connects TRBV6-1 to TRBJ2-3; 8 positions match TRBD2. Sequenced input: blood. The TCR sequence derives from a female donor with papillary thyroid cancer or a benign thyroid nodule (not recorded which). Some clones in this sample may be carry-over from other donors' samples. This CDR3 reads CASRFGRAPDTQYF. DNA for the CDR3: TGTGCCAGCAGGTTCGGGAGGGCCCCAGATACGCAGTATTTT.